These 30 T cell receptor beta chains were all obtained from the same sample, sequenced in a study of shared clonotypes between healthy human individuals (dated by TCRdb to 2020 to 2022). Libraries were constructed by the immunoSEQ multiplex PCR assay. TCRdb retrieved this table from immuneACCESS and kept in-frame rearrangements only. Not all clones are present; in checked studies, unresolved V genes account for under half, and no reason is known for the remainder. The sample table holds hundreds of thousands of clones, of which around three quarters were seen once. The ten largest make up 1.5% to 2% of the sample. The sample taken for sequencing was memory CD4+ T cells sorted from blood. What the cell subset or site label conveys for this sample: CD45RA-negative fraction. All receptors come from a woman in her thirties in good health.

The rearrangement links TRBV4-1 to TRBJ1-3, with D possibly matching TRBD1 (6 bases). Per germline, CDR1 MGHRA and CDR2 YSYEKL. V shed 3 bases and J shed 3 bases, with 12 bases lying between them. This CDR3 comprises 15 residues. The CDR3 loop reads CASSQLGGSGNTIYF. The CDR3, as DNA: TGCGCCAGCAGCCAGCTTGGGGGCAGTGGAAACACCATATATTTT.

The CDR3 protein is CASSLDPGNREKLFF. DNA for the CDR3: TGTGCCAGCAGCTTAGATCCGGGCAATCGGGAAAAACTGTTTTTT. This sequence joins TRBV11-2 and TRBJ1-4; D remains unclear. Germline V gives CDR1 SGHAT, CDR2 FQNNGV. Trimming removed 0 bases from V and 8 bases from J, with 13 bases in between. There are 15 residues in the CDR3.

As to this clone: The identical CDR3 is also encoded by other nucleotide sequences in the sample. This chain joins TRBV9 and TRBJ1-1, with D possibly being TRBD1 (5 bases). This CDR3 spans 13 amino acids. CDR1 and CDR2 from the germline V gene are SGDLS and YYNGEE. V was clipped by 1 base and J by 1 base, with 5 bases between them. DNA of the CDR3: TGTGCCAGCAGCGTAAGGGGGAACACTGAAGCTTTCTTT. Protein product: CASSVRGNTEAFF.

This clone was observed a few times. V gene TRBV12-5 combines with J gene TRBJ1-1, with TRBD1 as a possible D gene (6 bases). The CDR3 has 17 residues. The V and J ends lost 2 bases and 0 bases respectively, with 16 bases between them. Per the germline V gene, CDR1 is LGHNT and CDR2 is FRNRAP. CDR3 protein: CASGLSSTGTMNTEAFF. In DNA form, the CDR3 reads TGTGCTAGTGGTTTGTCTTCAACCGGGACAATGAACACTGAAGCTTTCTTT.

This clone was counted at least ten times. The J gene is TRBJ1-2, the V gene TRBV6-5; 10 bases map to TRBD1. The CDR3 has 15 amino acids. V trimming: 5 bases; J trimming: 4 bases; junction bases outside the gene matches: 7. Germline V gives CDR1 MNHEY, CDR2 SVGAGI. CDR3 loop: CASSRPGQGTYGYTF. The CDR3 DNA sequence: TGTGCCAGCAGTCGACCGGGACAGGGGACCTATGGCTACACCTTC.

This clone was observed a single time. The rearrangement links TRBV19 to TRBJ1-2; D is uncertain. Per germline, CDR1 LNHDA and CDR2 SQIVND (reference sequence). The CDR3 contains 16 residues. Trimming took off 6 bases at V and 2 bases at J, with 19 bases between the two ends. The CDR3 loop is CASRKAATVANYGYTF. The CDR3 DNA reads TGTGCCAGTAGAAAAGCAGCTACAGTCGCAAACTATGGCTACACCTTC.

This clone turned up a few times. V gene TRBV5-4 combines with J gene TRBJ2-5, with D unresolved. Per the germline V gene, CDR1 is SGHNT and CDR2 is YYREEE (reference sequence). CDR3 length: 14 residues. V lost 4 bases and J 0 bases, leaving 10 bases between the germline ends. CDR3 loop: CASSLAADQETQYF. In DNA, the CDR3 is TGTGCCAGCAGCCTGGCGGCGGACCAAGAGACCCAGTACTTC.

CDR3 sequence reads: CASGFYETQYF. The CDR3 DNA sequence: TGTGCCAGCGGATTTTACGAGACCCAGTACTTC. The J gene is TRBJ2-5, the V gene TRBV28; D is ambiguous. This CDR3 has 11 amino acids. Trimming left V 8 bases short and J 5 bases short, with 9 bases between. In germline, CDR1 is MDHEN, CDR2 SYDVKM.

The chain is built from TRBV30 and TRBJ1-1, with 7 bases that match TRBD1. Germline V gene sequence: CDR1 GTSNPN, CDR2 SVGIG (reference sequence). The V and J ends lost 0 bases and 5 bases, in that order; junction bases with no gene match: 6. The CDR3 has 14 amino acids. The CDR3 here is CAWSVRRGQTEAFF. In nucleotides, the CDR3 is TGTGCCTGGAGTGTAAGGAGGGGGCAGACTGAAGCTTTCTTT.

The rearrangement uses TRBV7-7 and TRBJ2-5; D not certain. The germline CDR1 and CDR2 sequences are SSHAT and FNYEAQ (reference sequence). CDR3 length: 14 amino acids. CDR3 residues: CVPFAGPPVETQYF. CDR3 sequence (DNA): TGTGTCCCCTTCGCAGGACCACCTGTGGAGACCCAGTACTTC.

The rearrangement joins TRBV29-1 to TRBJ2-3, with 13 bases identical to TRBD2. The germline gives CDR1 SQVTM, CDR2 ANQGSEA. V shed 8 bases and J 0 bases; nucleotides not matched to a gene: 5. This CDR3 has 15 amino acids. CDR3 in DNA: TGCAGCCTTAGGGGACTAGCGGGAAGCACAGATACGCAGTATTTT. This encodes CSLRGLAGSTDTQYF.

The genes are TRBV30 and TRBJ2-3; no firm D call. The CDR3 has 13 residues. Germline CDR1 GTSNPN, CDR2 SVGIG (reference sequence). Trimming shortened V by 3 bases and J by 10 bases, and 17 bases separated the two germline ends. CDR3 loop: CAWSVNRDGSQYF. DNA of the CDR3: TGTGCCTGGAGCGTTAATCGCGACGGATCGCAGTATTTT.

In this sample, this clone turned up once. This chain links TRBV5-5 with TRBJ2-7; D gene unclear. The V and J ends lost 4 bases and 3 bases respectively, with 20 bases between them. CDR3 length equals 16 residues. Germline CDR1 SGHKS, CDR2 YYEKEE (reference sequence). CDR3 sequence: CASSIRRPQPDYEQYF. In nucleotides, the CDR3 is TGTGCCAGCAGCATTAGGCGGCCACAGCCGGACTACGAGCAGTACTTC.

The J gene is TRBJ2-1, the V gene TRBV6-1, with 7 nucleotides matching TRBD2. The CDR3 spans 14 residues. Germline V CDR1 and CDR2: MNHNS, SASEGT. The trim removed 6 bases at V and 6 bases at J, leaving 8 bases unmatched. The DNA of the CDR3 is TGTGCCAGCAGGGCGGGAGTAAGAACCAATGAGCAGTTCTTC. Translated, it gives CASRAGVRTNEQFF.

DNA for the CDR3: TGTGCCAGCAGCTTAACGGCAACCGGGGCGCAGTCTGGAAACACCATATATTTT. Protein sequence: CASSLTATGAQSGNTIYF. The chain links TRBV7-6 to TRBJ1-3; the D gene is possibly TRBD1 (5 bases). V was shortened by 2 bases and J by 1 base, with 18 bases between the two germline ends. This CDR3 comprises 18 residues. Germline CDR1 and CDR2: SGHVS and FNYEAQ.

The table lists this clone with a few counts. The V and J genes are TRBV19 and TRBJ2-2, with a tentative D call TRBD1 (6 bases). CDR1 and CDR2 (germline): LNHDA, SQIVND (reference sequence). V lost 3 bases, J lost 3 bases, and 11 bases lay in between. This CDR3 has 15 residues. CDR3 in amino acids: CASSIRGPDTGELFF. The CDR3 region has the DNA TGTGCCAGTAGTATCAGGGGACCTGACACCGGGGAGCTGTTTTTT.

This clone appeared a few times. The rearrangement joins TRBV19 to TRBJ2-1; D not resolved. Germline CDR1 reads LNHDA; CDR2 reads SQIVND (reference sequence). The V gene lost 5 bases and the J gene lost 9 bases, with 14 bases spanning the gap. The CDR3 is made up of 13 amino acids. CDR3 nucleotide sequence: TGTGCCAGTAGTCCGGACGGTCTACCTGAGCAGTTCTTC. Amino acids: CASSPDGLPEQFF. The full variable domain, rest sourced from reference TRBV19 and TRBJ2-1, is DGGITQSPKYLFRKEGQNVTLSCEQNLNHDAMYWYRQDPGQGLRLIYYSQIVNDFQKGDIAEGYSVSREKKESFPLTVTSAQKNPTAFYLCASSPDGLPEQFFGPGTRLTVL.

The V and J genes are TRBV6-1 and TRBJ2-2, with D perhaps matching TRBD1 (6 bases). CDR1 is MNHNS and CDR2 is SASEGT in the germline V gene. The CDR3 is made up of 15 amino acids. Deletions cut 9 bases from V and 4 bases from J, with 18 bases between. The chain's CDR3 is CASPTEGVITGELFF. Here the CDR3 DNA reads TGTGCCAGTCCGACAGAGGGGGTGATCACCGGGGAGCTGTTTTTT.

This clone was counted a single time. The chain couples TRBV11-2 to TRBJ2-1, with a possible D match to TRBD2 (6 bases). The CDR3 consists of 15 residues. The V end was cut by 6 bases, the J end by 6 bases, with 18 bases between. The germline gives CDR1 SGHAT, CDR2 FQNNGV. The CDR3 spells CASRPSRAGGNEQFF. The CDR3 DNA reads TGTGCCAGCAGGCCATCCCGGGCCGGGGGCAATGAGCAGTTCTTC.

This clone came up a few times. V and J are TRBV5-1 and TRBJ2-3; 9 nucleotides align to TRBD1. V lost 3 bases and J lost 0; bases outside the gene matches: 5. This CDR3 spans 16 amino acids. The germline CDR1 and CDR2 sequences are SGHRS and YFSETQ. The DNA for the CDR3 is TGCGCCAGCAGCTGGGGACAGGGTACAAGCACAGATACGCAGTATTTT. Protein: CASSWGQGTSTDTQYF.

The V gene is TRBV6-1, the J gene TRBJ1-5; possible D gene TRBD1, 6 bases. Germline CDR1 reads MNHNS; CDR2 reads SASEGT. The CDR3 length is 17 residues. The ends were cut back, 4 bases at V and 0 bases at J, with 16 bases in the middle. CDR3 protein: CASSAGVASYSNQPQHF. CDR3 sequence (DNA): TGTGCCAGCAGTGCAGGGGTCGCGTCATATAGCAATCAGCCCCAGCATTTT.

The J gene is TRBJ2-7, the V gene TRBV23-1, with D perhaps matching TRBD1 (6 bases). TRBV23-1 is classed as an ORF, of uncertain function. The CDR3 totals 16 residues. Trimming took off 6 bases at V and 0 bases at J, with 18 bases between the two ends. The CDR3 coding sequence is TGCGCCAGCAGGCCCCCATCAGGGGCTAGCTCCTACGAGCAGTACTTC. Translated: CASRPPSGASSYEQYF.

V is TRBV30 and J is TRBJ2-7; D gene ambiguous. Trimming removed 0 bases at V and 4 bases at J, with 10 bases between. CDR1 and CDR2 from the germline V gene are GTSNPN and SVGIG (reference sequence). CDR3 length equals 13 residues. The CDR3 DNA sequence: TGTGCCTGGAGTGTCTGGGGAAAGTACGAGCAGTACTTC. Its protein product is CAWSVWGKYEQYF.

The chain is built from TRBV7-9 and TRBJ2-7; 11 bases match TRBD2. CDR3 length: 19 amino acids. With 2 bases clipped from V and 2 bases from J, the junction kept 14 bases outside the gene matches. Germline assignment: CDR1 SEHNR and CDR2 FQNEAQ (reference sequence). DNA for the CDR3: TGTGCCAGCAGCTTAAGCAGGGACGGGGGACTAGCGGCTCCCTACGAGCAGTACTTC. As protein: CASSLSRDGGLAAPYEQYF.

The chain is built from TRBV2 and TRBJ2-3; 11 bases map to TRBD2. V dropped 11 bases and J dropped 3; count of bases not matched to a gene: 4. CDR3 length equals 13 residues. From germline, CDR1 is SNHLY and CDR2 FYNNEI. The CDR3 DNA reads TGTGCCGCGACTAGCGGGACGACAGATACGCAGTATTTT. Translating gives CAATSGTTDTQYF.

The V call is TRBV5-1, the J call TRBJ2-7; 7 nucleotides match TRBD2. The length of the CDR3 is 15 residues. J lost 5 bases, V lost 4 bases, and 12 bases had no gene match. Germline V gene data show CDR1 as SGHRS and CDR2 as YFSETQ. The CDR3 spells CASSAKAGSQNEQYF. CDR3 bases: TGCGCCAGCAGCGCAAAAGCGGGATCACAAAACGAGCAGTACTTC.

V and J are TRBV10-3 and TRBJ2-7; 9 bases match TRBD1. Germline CDR1 reads ENHRY; CDR2 reads SYGVKD. V dropped 0 bases and J dropped 4; count of bases not matched to a gene: 7. The CDR3 extends over 16 amino acids. CDR3 sequence: CAISESTGTGLYEQYF. CDR3 sequence (DNA): TGTGCCATCAGTGAGTCCACCGGGACAGGGCTGTACGAGCAGTACTTC.

This chain links TRBV6-5 with TRBJ2-5; TRBD2 aligns across 8 bases. J gave up 2 bases and V 2 bases, and 4 bases lay outside the gene matches. The V gene's germline CDR1 is MNHEY and CDR2 SVGAGI. This CDR3 is built from 15 residues. For the CDR3, the DNA is TGTGCCAGCAGTTACAGCGGGAGCGCTCAAGAGACCCAGTACTTC. It specifies CASSYSGSAQETQYF.

This chain uses TRBV19 with TRBJ1-5; 7 bases are a match to TRBD1. Looked up from germline, CDR1 is LNHDA and CDR2 is SQIVND (reference sequence). Losses at the gene ends were 8 bases for V and 5 bases for J; bases not matched to a gene: 9. This CDR3 is built from 14 residues. In DNA, the CDR3 is TGTGCCAGTGGTTACAGGGGCCGCGATCAGCCCCAGCATTTT. Translated: CASGYRGRDQPQHF.

The chain is built from TRBV6-1 and TRBJ1-1; D unclear. Germline V lookup: CDR1 MNHNS, CDR2 SASEGT. Trimming shortened V by 10 bases and J by 0 bases, and 12 bases separated the two germline ends. The CDR3 length is 13 residues. The CDR3, as DNA: TGTGCCATCCTGAGGCCCCTGAACACTGAAGCTTTCTTT. As protein: CAILRPLNTEAFF.